The source of this TCR beta chain is a study of CD8+CD57+ T cells in acquired aplastic anemia. Across the whole study: DNA from sorted CD4+ and CD8+ cells averaged around 3.5 ug. Study outcomes and limitations: Common to patients and controls were approximately 30 CD8+ CDR3 sequences.

Profiling of TCR beta VDJ combinations and CDR3 sequences used genomic DNA as template. A single record per CDR3 protein comes from TCRdb applying MiXCR to the reads. The table lists over 150,000 distinct CDR3 sequences, roughly 50% of them singletons. The CDR3 spans 14 residues. The germline V gene encodes CDR1 MDHEN and CDR2 SYDVKM. V lost 6 bases and J lost 8; bases outside the gene matches: 9. Patients who underwent sequencing had shown CD8+CD57+ cell expansion by flow cytometry. Details on this clonotype: Antigen specificity is unknown.

This receptor was identified in a human donor with aplastic anemia. Sequenced material: sorted CD4+, CD8+, or CD8+CD57+ T cells (not recorded which) from PBMCs. The chain carries TRBV28 and TRBJ2-1; 8 bases match TRBD2. The CDR3 DNA is TGTGCCAGCAGCCCCCTCGGGAGGGAACATGAGCAGTTCTTC. It is translated as CASSPLGREHEQFF.